The present T cell receptor (beta chain) was sequenced within a study of cytotoxic CD8 clonotypes in ibrutinib-treated CLL. Produced via immunoSEQ multiplex PCR; TCRdb's table is partial and in-frame only. The sample yields about 150,000 clones, 60% to 85% seen once. There are 16 residues in the CDR3. The V end lost 0 bases, the J end lost 1 base, and 10 bases lay between the germline ends. Germline CDR1 is SGHNT and CDR2 is YENEEA. The V and J genes are TRBV11-3 and TRBJ2-1; a possible D gene is TRBD1 (6 bases). The clonotype originates from a human donor with chronic lymphocytic leukemia. The sequencing used PBMCs, collected after 24 months of ibrutinib treatment. In nucleotides, the CDR3 is TGTGCCAGCAGCTTAGAAGGGCAGGGGTCCTACAATGAGCAGTTCTTC. This codes for CASSLEGQGSYNEQFF.